A single sample gave rise to the 31 T cell receptor beta chains below, sequenced in a study of blood T cells in healthy people across ages. It was with a sample-barcoded 5' primer and a J-beta primer mix that a second PCR of roughly 7 to 12 cycles was run. TCRdb ran MiXCR on the 5' RACE reads and lists one entry per CDR3 protein. The sample yields under 750,000 distinct CDR3 sequences, around 48% seen once. Sequencing was performed on blood. The receptors were sampled from a man at least 80 years old in good health.

The rearrangement uses TRBV2 and TRBJ2-5, with D uncertain. The germline CDR1 and CDR2 sequences are SNHLY and FYNNEI. Trimming cost V 7 bases and J 4 bases, with 10 bases left between them. CDR3 size: 12 residues. The DNA for the CDR3 is TGTGCCAGCACGGTTAGGCGAGAGACCCAGTACTTC. Translating gives CASTVRRETQYF.

This clonotype was picked up a small number of times. The chain recombines TRBV5-1 with TRBJ1-6; D possibly corresponds to TRBD1 (5 bases). The CDR3 runs to 15 residues. CDR1 is SGHRS, CDR2 YFSETQ, per germline. The V end was cut by 0 bases, the J end by 4 bases, with 8 bases between. The CDR3 here is CASSLGGEYNSPLHF. Written as DNA, the CDR3 is TGCGCCAGCAGCTTGGGAGGGGAATATAATTCACCCCTCCACTTT. Drawing the rest from reference TRBV5-1 and TRBJ1-6, the complete variable domain is KAGVTQTPRYLIKTRGQQVTLSCSPISGHRSVSWYQQTPGQGLQFLFEYFSETQRNKGNFPGRFSGRQFSNSRSEMNVSTLELGDSALYLCASSLGGEYNSPLHFGNGTRLTVT.

As concerns this clonotype: A much larger clone is a single base away; this may be a read error. The rearrangement links TRBV12-3 or TRBV12-4 to TRBJ1-2, with a possible D match to TRBD1 (5 bases). CDR3 length equals 14 residues. The CDR3, as DNA: TGTGCCAGCAATTTAGGGGCCATGAAAAGGGGCTACACCTTC. Residues: CASNLGAMKRGYTF.

V and J are TRBV29-1 and TRBJ1-5, with D perhaps matching TRBD1 (5 bases). Trimming stripped 4 bases from V and 7 bases from J, with 11 bases between. The CDR3 is made up of 12 amino acids. The V gene's germline CDR1 is SQVTM and CDR2 ANQGSEA. In DNA, the CDR3 is TGCAGCGTTGCGGGGGGGAACCAGCCCCAGCATTTT. As protein: CSVAGGNQPQHF.

This clonotype occurred many times. The chain joins TRBV6-5 to TRBJ2-2; D possibly corresponds to TRBD2 (6 bases). Germline V gives CDR1 MNHEY, CDR2 SVGAGI. This CDR3 has 19 residues. Trimming pared 2 bases from V and 0 bases from J, leaving 19 bases between. DNA of the CDR3: TGTGCCAGCAGTTACACCCGTCCTCCCGGGACTTCGAACACCGGGGAGCTGTTTTTT. Residues: CASSYTRPPGTSNTGELFF.

Only a few counts were recorded for this clonotype. This clone may be a read error of a much larger clone one base away. V usage is TRBV6-5 and J usage is TRBJ1-2, with TRBD1 identical over 8 bases. The CDR3 has 15 residues. The V segment lost 2 bases and the J segment 4 bases; nucleotides outside the gene matches: 6. The V gene's germline CDR1 is MNHEY and CDR2 SVGAGI. The CDR3 spells CASSYTDRGSYGYTF. The CDR3 DNA sequence: TGTGCCAGCAGTTACACCGACAGGGGAAGCTATGGCTACACCTTC.

Points on this clonotype: Just one base apart from a much larger clone, this may be a read error. CDR3 sequence (DNA): TGTGCCAACAGCCCACAGGGAAGATCTAGCACAGATACGCAGTATTTT. It yields the protein CANSPQGRSSTDTQYF. The V call is TRBV7-9, the J call TRBJ2-3; weak D call: TRBD1 (6 bases). The CDR3 has 16 amino acids. Per germline, CDR1 SEHNR and CDR2 FQNEAQ (reference sequence).

The chain carries TRBV11-2 and TRBJ1-6, with D hard to call. Germline V gene lookup returns CDR1 SGHAT and CDR2 FQNNGV. Deletions cut 0 bases from V and 10 bases from J, with 16 bases between. The CDR3 runs 16 residues. CDR3 residues: CASSLDLPGSGSPLHF. The DNA for the CDR3 is TGTGCCAGCAGCTTAGATCTTCCAGGTTCGGGGTCACCCCTCCACTTT.

This rearrangement joins TRBV20-1 to TRBJ1-6, with a weak D call TRBD1 (6 bases). V lost 2 bases to trimming and J lost 7 bases, with 18 bases between them. This CDR3 has 16 amino acids. The germline CDR1 and CDR2 sequences are DFQATT and SNEGSKA (reference sequence). In DNA form, the CDR3 reads TGCAGTGCTAGATCGGACAGCTCGATCGGAAATTCACCCCTCCACTTT. Protein: CSARSDSSIGNSPLHF.

The chain combines TRBV5-1 with TRBJ1-1, with 9 bases identical to TRBD1. Germline CDR1 SGHRS, CDR2 YFSETQ. CDR3 size: 14 residues. V shed 4 bases, J shed 5 bases, and the junction held 6 bases outside the gene matches. For the CDR3, the DNA is TGCGCCAGCAGCCCCCTTGGACAGGGGACTGAAGCTTTCTTT. Its protein is CASSPLGQGTEAFF.

The J gene is TRBJ2-7, the V gene TRBV5-5; D unclear. This CDR3 spans 11 amino acids. V lost 5 bases and J lost 4, with 7 bases in between. Germline CDR1 is SGHKS and CDR2 is YYEKEE (reference sequence). The CDR3 nucleotides read TGTGCCAGCAGGATCCTTTACGAGCAGTACTTC. Encoded protein: CASRILYEQYF. Drawing the rest from reference TRBV5-5 and TRBJ2-7, the complete variable domain is DAGVTQSPTHLIKTRGQQVTLRCSPISGHKSVSWYQQVLGQGPQFIFQYYEKEERGRGNFPDRFSARQFPNYSSELNVNALLLGDSALYLCASRILYEQYFGPGTRLTVT.

This clonotype appeared a few times. V usage is TRBV14 and J usage is TRBJ2-2; D gene unclear. V lost 0 bases and J lost 4, with 3 bases in between. Germline V gene lookup returns CDR1 SGHDN and CDR2 FVKESK. This CDR3 is 13 amino acids long. This CDR3 reads CASSQDSTGELFF. The CDR3 coding sequence is TGTGCCAGCAGCCAAGATTCCACCGGGGAGCTGTTTTTT. The variable domain in full, completed from reference TRBV14 and TRBJ2-2, reads EAGVTQFPSHSVIEKGQTVTLRCDPISGHDNLYWYRRVMGKEIKFLLHFVKESKQDESGMPNNRFLAERTGGTYSTLKVQPAELEDSGVYFCASSQDSTGELFFGEGSRLTVL.

This clonotype was seen a handful of times. In DNA, the CDR3 is TGTGCCAGCAGTGAATGGGGGGCCAAGACAGATACGCAGTATTTT. Protein product: CASSEWGAKTDTQYF. The chain is built from TRBV25-1 and TRBJ2-3, with D possibly being TRBD1 or TRBD2 (6 bases each). Germline V lookup: CDR1 MGHDK, CDR2 SYGVNS. The V end was cut by 1 base, the J end by 3 bases, with 11 bases between. This CDR3 region has 15 residues.

This clonotype was observed at least ten times. The gene calls are TRBV11-2 and TRBJ2-3; 14 nucleotides match TRBD2. The CDR3 covers 19 residues. Germline lookup yields CDR1 SGHAT and CDR2 FQNNGV. V lost 1 base and J lost 5; bases outside the gene matches: 11. CDR3 DNA sequence: TGTGCCAGCAGCTTAGTCGGGACTAGCGGGGGCGTTTTAAGAGATACGCAGTATTTT. As protein: CASSLVGTSGGVLRDTQYF.

CDR3 in amino acids: CATSRDRAVAYGYTF. DNA of the CDR3: TGTGCCACCAGCAGAGACAGGGCAGTGGCCTATGGCTACACCTTC. The chain is built from TRBV15 and TRBJ1-2; D possibly corresponds to TRBD1 (5 bases). V lost 0 bases, J lost 4 bases, and 12 bases lay in between. The CDR3 extends over 15 amino acids. CDR1 is LNHNV and CDR2 is YYDKDF in the germline V gene (reference sequence). Full variable domain (missing parts from reference TRBV15 and TRBJ1-2): DAMVIQNPRYQVTQFGKPVTLSCSQTLNHNVMYWYQQKSSQAPKLLFHYYDKDFNNEADTPDNFQSRRPNTSFCFLDIRSPGLGDTAMYLCATSRDRAVAYGYTFGSGTRLTVV.

This clonotype has a handful of counts. The V call is TRBV29-1, the J call TRBJ1-4; D unclear. This CDR3 spans 12 amino acids. Trimming took off 4 bases at V and 7 bases at J, with 10 bases between the two ends. Germline V gene lookup returns CDR1 SQVTM and CDR2 ANQGSEA. The DNA for the CDR3 is TGCAGCGTTGGTACGGGCAGTGAAAAACTGTTTTTT. Encoded protein: CSVGTGSEKLFF. Drawing the rest from reference TRBV29-1 and TRBJ1-4, the complete variable domain is SAVISQKPSRDICQRGTSLTIQCQVDSQVTMMFWYRQQPGQSLTLIATANQGSEATYESGFVIDKFPISRPNLTFSTLTVSNMSPEDSSIYLCSVGTGSEKLFFGSGTQLSVL.

As for this clonotype: A much larger clone sits a single nucleotide away, making a read error possible. The chain combines TRBV7-2 with TRBJ2-7; 9 bases agree with TRBD1. CDR3 size: 14 residues. The germline gives CDR1 SGHTA, CDR2 FQGNSA. CDR3 DNA: TGTGTCAGCAGCTCGGACAGGGGAACCTACGAGCAGTACTTC. Its translation is CVSSSDRGTYEQYF. The full variable domain, completed using reference TRBV7-2 and TRBJ2-7, is GAGVSQSPSNKVTEKGKDVELRCDPISGHTALYWYRQSLGQGLEFLIYFQGNSAPDKSGLPSDRFSAERTGGSVSTLTIQRTQQEDSAVYLCVSSSDRGTYEQYFGPGTRLTVT.

In this sample, this clonotype turned up a few times. The V gene is TRBV25-1, the J gene TRBJ2-1; maybe TRBD2 (5 bases). The germline gives CDR1 MGHDK, CDR2 SYGVNS. The length of the CDR3 is 14 residues. The V and J ends lost 6 bases and 3 bases respectively, with 12 bases between them. The CDR3 DNA follows: TGTGCCAGCAGCCAAAGCGGAGTCTACAATGAGCAGTTCTTC. This gives the protein CASSQSGVYNEQFF.

The rearrangement uses TRBV29-1 and TRBJ1-1, with D perhaps matching TRBD1 (5 bases). The V gene lost 8 bases and the J gene lost 2 bases, with 12 bases spanning the gap. The germline gives CDR1 SQVTM, CDR2 ANQGSEA. The CDR3 spans 12 residues. CDR3 sequence reads: CSSRDLNTEAFF. The CDR3 DNA is TGCAGCTCTAGGGACTTAAACACTGAAGCTTTCTTT.

CDR3 loop: CASSWKVNYGYTF. In DNA form, the CDR3 reads TGTGCCAGCAGCTGGAAGGTCAACTATGGCTACACCTTC. J is TRBJ1-2 and V is TRBV11-2; D gene ambiguous. V was cut by 4 bases and J by 2 bases, with 8 bases left in between. The germline gives CDR1 SGHAT, CDR2 FQNNGV. The CDR3 runs 13 residues.

This clonotype was seen more than once but under ten times. The chain joins TRBV7-2 to TRBJ2-1; TRBD2 matches 11 bases. After removal of 2 bases from V and 4 bases from J, the junction contained 7 bases not matched to a gene. The CDR3 extends over 17 amino acids. The germline V gene encodes CDR1 SGHTA and CDR2 FQGNSA. CDR3 bases: TGTGCCAGCAGCTTAAAGCTGTTAGCGGGGGGGTACAATGAGCAGTTCTTC. This gives the protein CASSLKLLAGGYNEQFF.

This rearrangement joins TRBV4-2 to TRBJ1-1; no definite D call. The ends were cut back, 1 base at V and 8 bases at J, with 11 bases in the middle. CDR1 is LGHNA and CDR2 is YNFKEQ in the germline V gene. This CDR3 is built from 13 residues. The CDR3 here is CASSQGTLGEAFF. In DNA, the CDR3 is TGTGCCAGCAGCCAAGGGACTCTGGGCGAAGCTTTCTTT.

The gene calls are TRBV4-3 and TRBJ2-1, with no clear D. Trimming removed 3 bases at V and 5 bases at J, with 8 bases between. The germline V gene encodes CDR1 LGHNA and CDR2 YSLEER. The CDR3 is 13 residues long. CDR3 sequence (DNA): TGCGCCAGCAGCCAGGGGTTTAACAATGAGCAGTTCTTC. This gives the protein CASSQGFNNEQFF.

The rearrangement links TRBV20-1 to TRBJ2-1, with 8 bases matching TRBD1. Germline-derived CDR1 and CDR2 are DFQATT and SNEGSKA (reference sequence). CDR3 size: 14 residues. V trimming: 3 bases; J trimming: 6 bases; junction bases outside the gene matches: 7. Here the CDR3 reads CSARRQGAPNEQFF. For the CDR3, the DNA is TGCAGTGCTAGGAGGCAGGGGGCCCCCAATGAGCAGTTCTTC.

This clonotype was observed a few times. The DNA for the CDR3 is TGTGCCAGCAGCTTGACTACTAGCGGGGCGGTCGCAGATACGCAGTATTTT. Translated: CASSLTTSGAVADTQYF. V gene TRBV7-6 combines with J gene TRBJ2-3, with 10 positions matching TRBD2. The CDR3 loop spans 17 amino acids. Germline V lookup: CDR1 SGHVS, CDR2 FNYEAQ. Trimming at V came to 3 bases and at J to 4 bases, leaving 10 bases not matched to a gene.

The chain links TRBV12-3 or TRBV12-4 to TRBJ2-2; D may be TRBD1 (5 bases). This CDR3 spans 16 amino acids. Trimming pared 6 bases from V and 4 bases from J, leaving 18 bases between. CDR3 in amino acids: CASRAGWGSFTGELFF. The CDR3 region has the DNA TGTGCCAGCAGGGCCGGTTGGGGCAGTTTCACCGGGGAGCTGTTTTTT.

This clonotype has only a few counts. V gene TRBV4-2 combines with J gene TRBJ2-3, with D maybe TRBD2 (6 bases). CDR1 and CDR2 (germline): LGHNA, YNFKEQ. The CDR3 runs 16 residues. Trimming removed 3 bases at V and 6 bases at J, with 19 bases between. The CDR3 nucleotides are TGTGCCAGCAGCCAGCCAAGCGGGTCCGTAGGGGATACGCAGTATTTT. Translated, it gives CASSQPSGSVGDTQYF.

The chain has TRBV12-3 or TRBV12-4 and TRBJ2-5; D is possibly TRBD2 (6 bases). The DNA end is more similar to TRBJ2-7, so the J call may be wrong. The CDR3 is 15 amino acids. The CDR3 bases are TGTGCCAGCAGTGGGCTGCGGGGCGCTTGGTACGAGCAGTACTTC. Residues: CASSGLRGAWYEQYF.

V and J are TRBV20-1 and TRBJ2-6, with TRBD1 as a possible D gene (5 bases). The CDR3 has 15 residues. V was clipped by 0 bases and J by 4 bases, with 10 bases between them. The germline V gene encodes CDR1 DFQATT and CDR2 SNEGSKA (reference sequence). CDR3 protein: CSARDRPGGANVLTF. In DNA, the CDR3 is TGCAGTGCTAGAGATCGGCCAGGGGGGGCCAACGTCCTGACTTTC.

This clonotype has only a few counts. The chain links TRBV6-5 to TRBJ1-1; tentatively, D is TRBD1 (6 bases). The length of the CDR3 is 15 residues. Germline CDR1 is MNHEY and CDR2 is SVGAGI. V lost 5 bases, J lost 1 base, and 14 bases lay in between. The CDR3 sequence: CASSLFGTKNTEAFF. The CDR3 nucleotides read TGTGCCAGCAGTCTTTTCGGGACAAAGAACACTGAAGCTTTCTTT.

This rearrangement joins TRBV29-1 to TRBJ2-4, with D possibly being TRBD1 or TRBD2 (5 bases each). This CDR3 is 13 amino acids long. The V and J ends lost 6 bases and 2 bases respectively, with 11 bases between them. From germline, CDR1 is SQVTM and CDR2 ANQGSEA. CDR3 sequence (DNA): TGCAGCGTGGTAAGGGACCCCAAAAACATTCAGTACTTC. It is translated as CSVVRDPKNIQYF.